The subject of this entry is one TCR beta chain. Its antigen remains unknown. Germline values: CDR1 MDHEN, CDR2 SYDVKM. This CDR3 comprises 15 residues. V was shortened by 6 bases and J by 1 base, with 15 bases between the two germline ends. The data belong to a study of cytotoxic CD8 clonotypes in ibrutinib-treated CLL. Study details: There were, on average, roughly 260,000 productive templates and approximately 94,000 productive rearrangements per sample. Study observations and caveats: Higher clonality was seen at ibrutinib response and a return toward baseline at progression.

Clones were read by immunoSEQ multiplex PCR, and TCRdb kept only the in-frame ones, dropping some. The repertoire consists of 50,000 to 65,000 clones, with 45% to 60% occurring once and the leading ten covering over 12%. The receptor was derived from a human donor with chronic lymphocytic leukemia. Sequencing was performed on PBMCs, taken after 12 months of ibrutinib treatment. The chain couples TRBV28 to TRBJ2-5; no firm D call. CDR3 nucleotides: TGTGCCAGCAGGCGTTTCCCCAACTCCCAAGAGACCCAGTACTTC. Translated, it gives CASRRFPNSQETQYF.